Listed here is a single TCR beta chain. The record originates from a study of blood T cell repertoires in COVID-19. This CDR3 region has 14 residues. Germline values: CDR1 SGHRS, CDR2 YFSETQ. V dropped 0 bases and J dropped 7; count of bases not matched to a gene: 6. Assay used: immunoSEQ multiplex PCR; TCRdb lists only in-frame clones, some missing. This sample has 300,000 to 450,000 clones; 88% occur once, and the top ten carry around 1.2%. The TCR was taken from a woman aged 18-35 years who had recovered from COVID-19. J is TRBJ1-1 and V is TRBV5-1, with TRBD1 matching over 7 bases. Input material: PBMCs or T cells enriched from blood (not recorded which). The CDR3 protein is CASSLEGARREAFF. The CDR3, as DNA: TGCGCCAGCAGCTTGGAGGGGGCCCGACGTGAAGCTTTCTTT.